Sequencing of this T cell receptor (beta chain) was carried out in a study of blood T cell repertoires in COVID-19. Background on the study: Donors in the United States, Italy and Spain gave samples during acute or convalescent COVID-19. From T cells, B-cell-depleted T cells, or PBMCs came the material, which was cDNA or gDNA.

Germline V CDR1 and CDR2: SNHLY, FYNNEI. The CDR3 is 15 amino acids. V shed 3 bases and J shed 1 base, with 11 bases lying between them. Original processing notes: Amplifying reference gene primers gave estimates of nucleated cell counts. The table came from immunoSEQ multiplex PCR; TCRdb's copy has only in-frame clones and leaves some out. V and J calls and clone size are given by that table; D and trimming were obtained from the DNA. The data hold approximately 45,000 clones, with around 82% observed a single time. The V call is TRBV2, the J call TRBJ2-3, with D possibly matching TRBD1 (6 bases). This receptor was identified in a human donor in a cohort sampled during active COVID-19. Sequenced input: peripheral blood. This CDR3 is CASSDQGSRTDTQYF. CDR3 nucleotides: TGTGCCAGCAGTGATCAGGGGAGCCGCACAGATACGCAGTATTTT.